This TCR beta chain is drawn from a study of PD-1 blockade in mismatch repair-deficient tumors. Turning to the study itself: Patients had around 11 mismatch repair-deficient cancer types and were previously treated and progressing. Study-wide results and limits: After pembrolizumab, tumor-resident clones rose rapidly, then generally contracted before radiologic responses.

The TCR-sequenced patients were a few responders to pembrolizumab. V was pared by 0 bases and J by 0 bases, with 11 bases between. CDR3 length: 16 amino acids. The germline V gene has CDR1 SGHNT and CDR2 YYREEE (reference sequence). A remark on this clone: As yet, its antigen is unknown.

The data were produced by immunoSEQ multiplex PCR, yet TCRdb's version contains in-frame clones alone and is incomplete. The sample records roughly 50,000 clones, over 70% being singletons. The starting material was peripheral blood, obtained about 4.5 months after starting pembrolizumab. The receptor comes from an adult with mismatch repair-deficient cancer. The V and J genes are TRBV5-4 and TRBJ2-3; tentatively, D is TRBD1 or TRBD2 (5 bases each). DNA of the CDR3: TGTGCCAGCAGCTTGGACGGGGACCCGAGCACAGATACGCAGTATTTT. It translates to CASSLDGDPSTDTQYF.